A single T cell receptor beta chain is shown here with its context. This entry comes from a study of blood T cell repertoires in COVID-19. This CDR3 has 17 residues. Between the trimmed V and J ends, which lost 0 bases and 9 bases, there was a span of 21 bases. Germline V gene lookup returns CDR1 GTSNPN and CDR2 SVGIG (reference sequence). Profiled with immunoSEQ multiplex PCR; TCRdb holds only in-frame clones, not every one. The profile covers about 130,000 clones, with around 83% appearing a single time and about 9.2% taken by the ten largest. The specimen was PBMCs or T cells enriched from blood (not recorded which). The gene calls are TRBV30 and TRBJ1-6, with a weak D call TRBD1 (6 bases). This receptor was taken from a man aged 45 to 65 who had recovered from COVID-19. The CDR3 protein is CAWSVWGRGTPFSPLHF. The CDR3 DNA sequence: TGTGCCTGGAGTGTATGGGGGCGGGGGACACCTTTTTCACCCCTCCACTTT.